These 17 T cell receptor beta chains were sequenced from one sample in a study of OX40 agonist ivuxolimab in advanced cancers. Profiling relied on immunoSEQ multiplex PCR, and the TCRdb table lists in-frame clones only, not all of them. Of 55,000 to 75,000 clones listed, roughly nine tenths are singletons. The sequencing used CD4+ or CD8+ T cells sorted from blood, collected in a trial of the OX40 agonist ivuxolimab. The receptors here all came from an adult with an advanced solid tumor such as melanoma, head and neck, liver or kidney cancer.

The rearrangement joins TRBV11-2 to TRBJ2-7; a possible D gene is TRBD2 (6 bases). Germline loops: CDR1 SGHAT, CDR2 FQNNGV. CDR3 length: 15 residues. Trimming took 2 bases from V and 3 from J, leaving 14 bases between them. CDR3 bases: TGTGCCAGCAGCTTAAGGGGAGGTCAAGACTACGAGCAGTACTTC. Its translation: CASSLRGGQDYEQYF. The entire variable domain, with the rest obtained from reference TRBV11-2 and TRBJ2-7, is as follows: EAGVAQSPRYKIIEKRQSVAFWCNPISGHATLYWYQQILGQGPKLLIQFQNNGVVDDSQLPKDRFSAERLKGVDSTLKIQPAKLEDSAVYLCASSLRGGQDYEQYFGPGTRLTVT.

The gene calls are TRBV2 and TRBJ2-3, with D possibly TRBD1 on 6 matching bases. The V end lost 6 bases, the J end lost 1 base, and 23 bases lay between the germline ends. The CDR3 has 18 amino acids. Germline CDR1 SNHLY, CDR2 FYNNEI. The CDR3 here is CASSARTARGGGTDTQYF. The CDR3 DNA is TGTGCCAGCAGCGCTAGAACCGCCAGGGGTGGAGGCACAGATACGCAGTATTTT. Complete variable domain (other parts from reference TRBV2 and TRBJ2-3): EPEVTQTPSHQVTQMGQEVILRCVPISNHLYFYWYRQILGQKVEFLVSFYNNEISEKSEIFDDQFSVERPDGSNFTLKIRSTKLEDSAMYFCASSARTARGGGTDTQYFGPGTRLTVL.

The chain carries TRBV6-5 and TRBJ2-1; D is ambiguous. The V gene lost 4 bases and the J gene lost 2 bases, with 6 bases spanning the gap. Germline V CDR1 and CDR2: MNHEY, SVGAGI. CDR3 length: 13 amino acids. The CDR3 nucleotides are TGTGCCAGCAGTTCCCTGGCCTACAATGAGCAGTTCTTC. Protein product: CASSSLAYNEQFF.

The chain joins TRBV4-2 to TRBJ2-7, with no clear D. CDR3 length: 16 amino acids. Trimming cost V 1 base and J 0 bases, with 13 bases left between them. CDR1 is LGHNA, CDR2 YNFKEQ, per germline. As DNA, the CDR3 is TGTGCCAGCAGCCAAGGCCCCAACCGCATCTCCTACGAGCAGTACTTC. Translating gives CASSQGPNRISYEQYF.

The chain links TRBV19 to TRBJ2-2; weak D call: TRBD1 (6 bases). CDR1 and CDR2 from the germline V gene are LNHDA and SQIVND (reference sequence). Trimming left V 10 bases short and J 4 bases short, with 13 bases between. The CDR3 is 13 residues long. The CDR3 is CATSWGPTGELFF. In DNA, the CDR3 is TGTGCCACTTCATGGGGGCCCACCGGGGAGCTGTTTTTT.

V gene TRBV19 combines with J gene TRBJ1-5, with D possibly TRBD1 on 6 matching bases. Germline CDR1 and CDR2: LNHDA and SQIVND (reference sequence). The V end lost 6 bases, the J end lost 6 bases, and 15 bases lay between the germline ends. The CDR3 is made up of 14 amino acids. Here the CDR3 DNA reads TGTGCCAGTAGCAAAAACAGGGAAGGTCAGCCCCAGCATTTT. It specifies CASSKNREGQPQHF.

This chain uses TRBV5-4 with TRBJ2-3; a possible D gene is TRBD2 (7 bases). The CDR3 contains 12 residues. Between the trimmed V and J ends, which lost 7 bases and 6 bases, there was a span of 12 bases. The V gene's germline CDR1 is SGHNT and CDR2 YYREEE (reference sequence). For the CDR3, the DNA is TGTGCCAGCGGGGGGGCCGTGGATACGCAGTATTTT. Translating gives CASGGAVDTQYF.

The CDR3 region has the DNA TGTGCCAGCAGCTTGCCTGGGACAGCAAATTACGAGCAGTACTTC. Its protein product is CASSLPGTANYEQYF. This chain uses TRBV7-2 with TRBJ2-7; the match to TRBD1 covers 7 bases. Trimming removed 3 bases from V and 4 bases from J; junction bases left unmatched: 9. Germline loops: CDR1 SGHTA, CDR2 FQGNSA. The CDR3 has 15 amino acids.

The V gene is TRBV7-9, the J gene TRBJ2-3; 8 nucleotides line up with TRBD1. V lost 4 bases and J lost 6; bases outside the gene matches: 9. The CDR3 totals 15 residues. Germline V gives CDR1 SEHNR, CDR2 FQNEAQ (reference sequence). The CDR3 region is CASSSTGELGDTQYF. Written as DNA, the CDR3 is TGTGCCAGCAGCTCGACAGGGGAATTAGGTGATACGCAGTATTTT.

The chain has TRBV5-6 and TRBJ2-7, with TRBD1 matching over 11 bases. Losses at the gene ends were 3 bases for V and 4 bases for J; bases not matched to a gene: 9. The CDR3 runs to 16 residues. The V gene's germline CDR1 is SGHDT and CDR2 YYEEEE. The CDR3: CASSSLRDRGTYEQYF. Written as DNA, the CDR3 is TGTGCCAGCAGCTCGCTCCGGGACAGGGGGACGTACGAGCAGTACTTC.

This chain connects TRBV4-2 to TRBJ2-1; no firm D call. Trimming removed 1 base from V and 10 bases from J, with 14 bases in between. CDR1 and CDR2 (germline): LGHNA, YNFKEQ. There are 14 residues in the CDR3. The CDR3 nucleotides are TGTGCCAGCAGCCAAGGGGCTACCACCGGGGAGCAGTTCTTC. It is translated as CASSQGATTGEQFF.

The V gene is TRBV19, the J gene TRBJ2-1; 9 positions agree with TRBD2. Looked up from germline, CDR1 is LNHDA and CDR2 is SQIVND (reference sequence). V lost 5 bases and J lost 6; bases outside the gene matches: 5. The CDR3 length is 14 residues. CDR3 in DNA: TGTGCCAGTAGTTTAGCGGGAGTCCCCAATGAGCAGTTCTTC. This translates into CASSLAGVPNEQFF. Variable domain in full (rest from reference TRBV19 and TRBJ2-1): DGGITQSPKYLFRKEGQNVTLSCEQNLNHDAMYWYRQDPGQGLRLIYYSQIVNDFQKGDIAEGYSVSREKKESFPLTVTSAQKNPTAFYLCASSLAGVPNEQFFGPGTRLTVL.

This clone occurred once. The gene calls are TRBV5-1 and TRBJ2-7, with 7 bases lining up with TRBD1. V trimming: 7 bases; J trimming: 0 bases; junction bases outside the gene matches: 7. The CDR3 length is 14 residues. The germline V gene has CDR1 SGHRS and CDR2 YFSETQ. The CDR3, as DNA: TGCGCCAGCGAGGGGGCGCCTAACTCCTACGAGCAGTACTTC. Its translation: CASEGAPNSYEQYF.

This chain uses TRBV6-1 with TRBJ1-2; maybe TRBD1 (5 bases). CDR3 size: 14 residues. Looked up from germline, CDR1 is MNHNS and CDR2 is SASEGT. Between the trimmed V and J ends, which lost 4 bases and 0 bases, there was a span of 9 bases. The DNA for the CDR3 is TGTGCCAGCAGTGTCCCGGGGGCTAACTATGGCTACACCTTC. Amino acids: CASSVPGANYGYTF.

The chain uses TRBV4-2 and TRBJ2-5, with TRBD2 identical over 9 bases. The J segment lost 13 bases and the V segment lost 0 bases, leaving 6 bases of the junction unmatched. The CDR3 is made up of 13 amino acids. Germline CDR1 is LGHNA and CDR2 is YNFKEQ. CDR3 nucleotides: TGTGCCAGCAGCCAAGATCTAGCGGGGCAGTTGTACTTC. It is translated as CASSQDLAGQLYF.

This chain links TRBV19 with TRBJ1-2; 9 bases map to TRBD1. CDR3 length equals 14 residues. CDR1 is LNHDA, CDR2 SQIVND, per germline (reference sequence). Trimming took 8 bases from V and 4 from J; bases not matched to a gene: 8. For the CDR3, the DNA is TGTGCCAGTCGGACAGGGGAATTAGGCTATGGCTACACCTTC. It specifies CASRTGELGYGYTF.

The J gene is TRBJ2-1, the V gene TRBV7-2; 13 nucleotides match TRBD2. Trimming took 7 bases from V and 8 from J; bases not matched to a gene: 8. The CDR3 loop spans 15 amino acids. The V gene's germline CDR1 is SGHTA and CDR2 FQGNSA. The DNA of the CDR3 is TGTGCCAGCACCCCCTCCGGGACTAGCGGGGATGAGCAGTTCTTC. This gives the protein CASTPSGTSGDEQFF.